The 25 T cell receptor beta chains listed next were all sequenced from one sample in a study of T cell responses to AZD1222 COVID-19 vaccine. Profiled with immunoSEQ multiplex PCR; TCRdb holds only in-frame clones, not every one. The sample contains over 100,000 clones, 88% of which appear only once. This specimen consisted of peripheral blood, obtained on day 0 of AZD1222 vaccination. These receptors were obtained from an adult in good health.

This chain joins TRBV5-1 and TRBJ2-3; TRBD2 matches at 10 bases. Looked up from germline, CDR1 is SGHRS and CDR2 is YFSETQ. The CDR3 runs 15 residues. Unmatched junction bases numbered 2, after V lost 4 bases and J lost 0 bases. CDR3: CASSVAGGSTDTQYF. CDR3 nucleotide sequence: TGCGCCAGCAGCGTAGCGGGAGGAAGCACAGATACGCAGTATTTT.

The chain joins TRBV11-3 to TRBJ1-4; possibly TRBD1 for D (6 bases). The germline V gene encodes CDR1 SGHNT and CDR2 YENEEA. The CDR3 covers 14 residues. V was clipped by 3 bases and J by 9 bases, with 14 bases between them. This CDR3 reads CASSFGGGLQKLFF. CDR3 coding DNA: TGTGCCAGCAGCTTCGGGGGGGGCTTACAAAAACTGTTTTTT.

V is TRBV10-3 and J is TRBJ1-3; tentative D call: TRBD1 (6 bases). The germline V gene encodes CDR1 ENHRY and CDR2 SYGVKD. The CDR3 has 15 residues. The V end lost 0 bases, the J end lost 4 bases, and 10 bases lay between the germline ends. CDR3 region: CAISESGGLGNTIYF. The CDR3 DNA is TGTGCCATCAGTGAGTCGGGGGGGCTCGGAAACACCATATATTTT.

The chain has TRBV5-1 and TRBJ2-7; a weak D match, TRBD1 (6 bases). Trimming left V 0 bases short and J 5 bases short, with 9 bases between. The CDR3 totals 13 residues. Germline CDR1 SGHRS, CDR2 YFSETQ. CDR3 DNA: TGCGCCAGCAGCTTGGACAGGGTGGACGAGCAGTACTTC. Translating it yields CASSLDRVDEQYF.

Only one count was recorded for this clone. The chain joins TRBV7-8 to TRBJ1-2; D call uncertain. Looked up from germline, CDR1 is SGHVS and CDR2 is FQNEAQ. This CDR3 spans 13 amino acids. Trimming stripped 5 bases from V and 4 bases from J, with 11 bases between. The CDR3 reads CASSPPDGYGYTF. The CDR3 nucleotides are TGTGCCAGCAGCCCGCCGGACGGCTATGGCTACACCTTC.

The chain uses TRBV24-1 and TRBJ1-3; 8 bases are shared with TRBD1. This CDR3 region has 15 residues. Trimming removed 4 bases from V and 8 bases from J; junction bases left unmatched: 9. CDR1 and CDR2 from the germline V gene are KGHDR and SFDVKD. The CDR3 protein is CATSDPGTGPDTIYF. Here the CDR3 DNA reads TGTGCCACCAGTGACCCAGGGACAGGCCCGGACACCATATATTTT.

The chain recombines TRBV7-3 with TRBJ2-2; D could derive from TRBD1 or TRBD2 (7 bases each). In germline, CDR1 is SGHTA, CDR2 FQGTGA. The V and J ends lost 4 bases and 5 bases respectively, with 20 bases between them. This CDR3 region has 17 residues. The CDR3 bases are TGTGCCAGCAGCTCACAGGGAGGGGGCGCTGGGACCGGGGAGCTGTTTTTT. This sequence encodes CASSSQGGGAGTGELFF.

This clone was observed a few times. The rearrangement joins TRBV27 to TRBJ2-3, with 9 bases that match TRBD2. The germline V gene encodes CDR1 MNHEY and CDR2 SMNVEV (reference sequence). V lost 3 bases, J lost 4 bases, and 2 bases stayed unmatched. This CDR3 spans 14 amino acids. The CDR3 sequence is CASSLTSGADTQYF. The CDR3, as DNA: TGTGCCAGCAGTTTGACTAGCGGAGCAGATACGCAGTATTTT.

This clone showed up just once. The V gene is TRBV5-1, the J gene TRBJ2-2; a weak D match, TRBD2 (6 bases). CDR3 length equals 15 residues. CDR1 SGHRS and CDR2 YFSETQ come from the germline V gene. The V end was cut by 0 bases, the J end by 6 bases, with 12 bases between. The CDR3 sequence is CASSLAGEVAGELFF. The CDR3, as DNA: TGCGCCAGCAGCTTGGCTGGGGAGGTGGCCGGGGAGCTGTTTTTT. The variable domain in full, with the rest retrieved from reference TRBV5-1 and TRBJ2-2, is KAGVTQTPRYLIKTRGQQVTLSCSPISGHRSVSWYQQTPGQGLQFLFEYFSETQRNKGNFPGRFSGRQFSNSRSEMNVSTLELGDSALYLCASSLAGEVAGELFFGEGSRLTVL.

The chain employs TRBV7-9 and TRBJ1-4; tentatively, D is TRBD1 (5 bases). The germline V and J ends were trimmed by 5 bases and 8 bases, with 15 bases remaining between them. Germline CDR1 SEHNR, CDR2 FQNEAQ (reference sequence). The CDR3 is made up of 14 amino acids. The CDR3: CASSLRQGEEKLFF. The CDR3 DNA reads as TGTGCCAGCAGCCTTCGCCAGGGTGAGGAAAAACTGTTTTTT. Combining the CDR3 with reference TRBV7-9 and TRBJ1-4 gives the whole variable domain DTGVSQNPRHKITKRGQNVTFRCDPISEHNRLYWYRQTLGQGPEFLTYFQNEAQLEKSRLLSDRFSAERPKGSFSTLEIQRTEQGDSAMYLCASSLRQGEEKLFFGSGTQLSVL.

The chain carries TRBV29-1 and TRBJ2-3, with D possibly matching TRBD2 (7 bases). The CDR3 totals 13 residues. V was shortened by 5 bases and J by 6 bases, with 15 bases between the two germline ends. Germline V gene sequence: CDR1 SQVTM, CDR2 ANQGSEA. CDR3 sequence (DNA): TGCAGCGTTTTCGGGGGGCGTGGGGATACGCAGTATTTT. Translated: CSVFGGRGDTQYF.

CDR3 coding DNA: TGTGCCAGCAGCTTCCAGCGGGGGGTAGGGGATACGCAGTATTTT. Translating gives CASSFQRGVGDTQYF. The gene calls are TRBV7-2 and TRBJ2-3; TRBD2 matches 9 bases. The CDR3 length is 15 residues. V trimming: 3 bases; J trimming: 6 bases; junction bases outside the gene matches: 7. Germline V gene sequence: CDR1 SGHTA, CDR2 FQGNSA.

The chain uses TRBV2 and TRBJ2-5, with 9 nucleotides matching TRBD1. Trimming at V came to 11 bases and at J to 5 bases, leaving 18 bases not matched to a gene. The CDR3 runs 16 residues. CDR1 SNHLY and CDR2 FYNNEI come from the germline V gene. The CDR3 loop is CASRGQRQGVRETQYF. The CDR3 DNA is TGTGCCTCCCGTGGCCAGCGACAGGGGGTGAGGGAGACCCAGTACTTC.

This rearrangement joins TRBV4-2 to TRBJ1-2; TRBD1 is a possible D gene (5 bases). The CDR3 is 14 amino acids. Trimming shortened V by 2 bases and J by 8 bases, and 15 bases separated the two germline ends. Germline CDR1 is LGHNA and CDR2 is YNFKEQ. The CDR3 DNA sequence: TGTGCCAGCAGCCAATCCCTCAGGGAGGAGGGCTACACCTTC. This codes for CASSQSLREEGYTF.

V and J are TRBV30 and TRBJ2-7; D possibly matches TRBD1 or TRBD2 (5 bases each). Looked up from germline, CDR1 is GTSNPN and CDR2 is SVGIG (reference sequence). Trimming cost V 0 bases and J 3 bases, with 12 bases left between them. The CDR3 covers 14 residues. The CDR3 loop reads CAWSVAAGFYEQYF. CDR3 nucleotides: TGTGCCTGGAGTGTAGCGGCAGGGTTCTACGAGCAGTACTTC.

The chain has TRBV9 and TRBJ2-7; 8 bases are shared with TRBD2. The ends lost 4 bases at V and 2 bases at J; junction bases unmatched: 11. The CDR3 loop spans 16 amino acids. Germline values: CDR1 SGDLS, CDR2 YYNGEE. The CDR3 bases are TGTGCCAGCAGCCCTGGGGGGCGGGGGGTCCCCTACGAGCAGTACTTC. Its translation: CASSPGGRGVPYEQYF.

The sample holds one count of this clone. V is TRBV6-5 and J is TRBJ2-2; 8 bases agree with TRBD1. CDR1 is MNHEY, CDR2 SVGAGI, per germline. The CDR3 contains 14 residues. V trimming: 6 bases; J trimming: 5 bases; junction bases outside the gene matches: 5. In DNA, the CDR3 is TGTGCCAGCAGGGGGACAGGTCCGACCGGGGAGCTGTTTTTT. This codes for CASRGTGPTGELFF.

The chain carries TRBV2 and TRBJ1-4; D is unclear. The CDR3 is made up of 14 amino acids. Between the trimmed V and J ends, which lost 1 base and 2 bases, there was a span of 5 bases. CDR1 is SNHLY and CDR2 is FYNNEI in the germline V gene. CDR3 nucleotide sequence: TGTGCCAGCAGTGAAGGGAGGACTAATGAAAAACTGTTTTTT. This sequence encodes CASSEGRTNEKLFF.

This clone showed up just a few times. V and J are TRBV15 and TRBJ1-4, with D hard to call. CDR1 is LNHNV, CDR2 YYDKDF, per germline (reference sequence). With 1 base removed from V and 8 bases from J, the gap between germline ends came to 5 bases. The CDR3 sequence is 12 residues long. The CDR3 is CATSRATEKLFF. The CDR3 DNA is TGTGCCACCAGCAGAGCGACCGAAAAACTGTTTTTT.

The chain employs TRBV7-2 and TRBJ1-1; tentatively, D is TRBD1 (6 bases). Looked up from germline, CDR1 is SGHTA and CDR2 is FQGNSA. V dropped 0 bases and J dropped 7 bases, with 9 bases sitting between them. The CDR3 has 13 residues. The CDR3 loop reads CASSLAGQSEAFF. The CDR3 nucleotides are TGTGCCAGCAGCTTAGCCGGACAGAGTGAAGCTTTCTTT.

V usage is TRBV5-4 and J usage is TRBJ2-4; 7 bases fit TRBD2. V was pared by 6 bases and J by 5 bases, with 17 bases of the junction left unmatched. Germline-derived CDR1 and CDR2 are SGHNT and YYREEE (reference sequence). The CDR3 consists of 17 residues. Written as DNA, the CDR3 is TGTGCCAGCAACCAGCGGGGCCCTCTTGGGGTCGAAAACATTCAGTACTTC. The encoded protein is CASNQRGPLGVENIQYF.

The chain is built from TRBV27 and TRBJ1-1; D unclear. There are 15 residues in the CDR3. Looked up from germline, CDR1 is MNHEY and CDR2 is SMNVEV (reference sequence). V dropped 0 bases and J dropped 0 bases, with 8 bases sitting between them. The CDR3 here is CASSLSSIMNTEAFF. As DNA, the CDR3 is TGTGCCAGCAGTTTATCGTCGATTATGAACACTGAAGCTTTCTTT.

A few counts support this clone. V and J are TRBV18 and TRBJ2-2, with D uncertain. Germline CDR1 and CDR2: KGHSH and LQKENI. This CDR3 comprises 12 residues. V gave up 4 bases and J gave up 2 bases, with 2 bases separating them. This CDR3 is CASSLNTGELFF. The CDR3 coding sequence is TGTGCCAGCTCACTTAACACCGGGGAGCTGTTTTTT.

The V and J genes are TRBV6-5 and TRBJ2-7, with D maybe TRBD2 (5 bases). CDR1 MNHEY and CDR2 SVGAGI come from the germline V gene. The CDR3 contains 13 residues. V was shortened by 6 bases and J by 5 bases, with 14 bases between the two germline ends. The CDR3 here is CASREPGFNEQYF. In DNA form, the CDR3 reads TGTGCCAGCAGGGAGCCGGGGTTCAACGAGCAGTACTTC.

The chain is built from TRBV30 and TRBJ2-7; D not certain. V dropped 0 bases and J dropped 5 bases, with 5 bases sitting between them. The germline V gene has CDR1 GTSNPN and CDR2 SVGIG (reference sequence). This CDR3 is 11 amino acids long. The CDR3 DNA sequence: TGTGCCTGGAGTGTGAGCAACGAGCAGTACTTC. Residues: CAWSVSNEQYF.